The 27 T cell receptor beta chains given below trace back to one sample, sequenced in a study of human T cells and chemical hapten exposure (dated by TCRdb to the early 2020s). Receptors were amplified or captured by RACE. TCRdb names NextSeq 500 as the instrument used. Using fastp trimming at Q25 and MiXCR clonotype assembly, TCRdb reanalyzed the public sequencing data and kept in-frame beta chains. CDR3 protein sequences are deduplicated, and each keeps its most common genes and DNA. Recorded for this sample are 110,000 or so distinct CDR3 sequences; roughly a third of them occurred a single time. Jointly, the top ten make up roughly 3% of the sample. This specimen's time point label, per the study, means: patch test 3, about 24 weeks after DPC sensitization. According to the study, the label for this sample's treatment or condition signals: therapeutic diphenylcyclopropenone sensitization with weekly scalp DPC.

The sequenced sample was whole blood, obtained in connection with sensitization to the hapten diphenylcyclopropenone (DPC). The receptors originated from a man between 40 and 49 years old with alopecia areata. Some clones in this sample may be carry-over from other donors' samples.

The CDR3 nucleotides read TGCAGCGTTGAAGCTAGCGGGGTTCAAGAGACCCAGTACTTC. Its protein product is CSVEASGVQETQYF. This rearrangement joins TRBV29-1 to TRBJ2-5; 9 nucleotides line up with TRBD2. V lost 1 base, J lost 2 bases, and 2 bases stayed unmatched. From germline, CDR1 is SQVTM and CDR2 ANQGSEA. There are 14 residues in the CDR3.

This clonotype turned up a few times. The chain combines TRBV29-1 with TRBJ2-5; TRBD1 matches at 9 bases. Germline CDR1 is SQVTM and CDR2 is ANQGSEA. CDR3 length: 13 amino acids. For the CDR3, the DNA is TGCAGTGAATTCGACAGGGGGAAGGAGACCCAGTACTTC. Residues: CSEFDRGKETQYF.

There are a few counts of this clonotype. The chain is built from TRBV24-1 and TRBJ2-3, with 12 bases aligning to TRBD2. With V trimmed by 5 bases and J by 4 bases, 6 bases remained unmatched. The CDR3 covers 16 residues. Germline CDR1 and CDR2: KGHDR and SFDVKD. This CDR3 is CATSVAGLAGPDTQYF. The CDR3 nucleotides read TGTGCCACCAGTGTTGCTGGACTAGCGGGGCCAGATACGCAGTATTTT.

The CDR3 DNA is TGTGCCACCGAGGCAGGGGATGGAAACACCATATATTTT. As protein: CATEAGDGNTIYF. V and J are TRBV24-1 and TRBJ1-3, with D possibly being TRBD1 (6 bases). The CDR3 is made up of 13 amino acids. Trimming stripped 9 bases from V and 3 bases from J, with 11 bases between. The V gene's germline CDR1 is KGHDR and CDR2 SFDVKD.

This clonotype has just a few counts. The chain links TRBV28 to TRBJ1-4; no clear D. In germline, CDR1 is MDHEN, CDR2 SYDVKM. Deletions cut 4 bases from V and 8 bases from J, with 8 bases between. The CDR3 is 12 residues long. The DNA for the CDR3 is TGTGCCAGCAGTTACCAAGGGGAAAAACTGTTTTTT. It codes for CASSYQGEKLFF.

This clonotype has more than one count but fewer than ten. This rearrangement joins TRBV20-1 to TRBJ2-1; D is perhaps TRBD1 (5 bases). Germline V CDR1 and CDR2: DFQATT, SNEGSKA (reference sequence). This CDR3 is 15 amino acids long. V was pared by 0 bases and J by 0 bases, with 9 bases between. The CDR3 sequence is CSARDDSSSYNEQFF. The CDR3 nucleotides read TGCAGTGCTAGAGATGACAGCAGCTCCTACAATGAGCAGTTCTTC.

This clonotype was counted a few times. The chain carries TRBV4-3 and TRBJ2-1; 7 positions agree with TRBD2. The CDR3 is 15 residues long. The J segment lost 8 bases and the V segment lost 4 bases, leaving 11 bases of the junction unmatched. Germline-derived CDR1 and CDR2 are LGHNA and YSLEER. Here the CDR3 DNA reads TGCGCCAGCAGCCTGGTTGCCGGGAGGCGTGATGAGCAGTTCTTC. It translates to CASSLVAGRRDEQFF.

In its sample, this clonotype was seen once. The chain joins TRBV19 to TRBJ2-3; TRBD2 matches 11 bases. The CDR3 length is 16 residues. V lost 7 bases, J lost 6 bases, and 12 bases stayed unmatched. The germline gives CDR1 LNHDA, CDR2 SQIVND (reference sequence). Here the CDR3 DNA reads TGTGCCAGTAACGAAATAGCGGGAGGGCCGGGGGATACGCAGTATTTT. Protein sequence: CASNEIAGGPGDTQYF.

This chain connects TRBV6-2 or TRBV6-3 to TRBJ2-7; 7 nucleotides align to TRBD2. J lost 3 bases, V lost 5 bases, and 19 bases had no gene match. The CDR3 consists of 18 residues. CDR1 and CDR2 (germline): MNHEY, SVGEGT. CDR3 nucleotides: TGTGCCAGCAGTAGAGCTCCGGTTGGTGGGAGGGATTACTACGAGCAGTACGTC. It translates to CASSRAPVGGRDYYEQYV.

The DNA of the CDR3 is TGTGCCAGCAGCTCGTGGACAGGTGGGACGGGCTACACCTTC. It specifies CASSSWTGGTGYTF. V is TRBV7-2 and J is TRBJ1-2; TRBD1 aligns across 7 bases. This CDR3 has 14 residues. The V gene end was trimmed by 4 bases and the J gene end by 8 bases; junction bases not matched to a gene: 10. CDR1 and CDR2 (germline): SGHTA, FQGNSA. The whole variable domain, remainder taken from reference TRBV7-2 and TRBJ1-2, is GAGVSQSPSNKVTEKGKDVELRCDPISGHTALYWYRQSLGQGLEFLIYFQGNSAPDKSGLPSDRFSAERTGGSVSTLTIQRTQQEDSAVYLCASSSWTGGTGYTFGSGTRLTVV.

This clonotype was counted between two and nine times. CDR3 loop: CASSLSFQGPLDYGYTF. The CDR3 nucleotides read TGTGCCAGCAGTTTATCGTTCCAGGGGCCGCTAGACTATGGCTACACCTTC. The chain employs TRBV27 and TRBJ1-2; the D gene is possibly TRBD1 (6 bases). Germline V gene sequence: CDR1 MNHEY, CDR2 SMNVEV (reference sequence). Trimming left V 0 bases short and J 3 bases short, with 17 bases between. CDR3 length: 17 residues.

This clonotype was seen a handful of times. This CDR3 reads CASSLVQGVQTEAFF. The CDR3 nucleotides read TGTGCCAGCAGCTTAGTACAGGGAGTACAGACTGAAGCTTTCTTT. The chain couples TRBV13 to TRBJ1-1; a weak D match, TRBD1 (6 bases). CDR1 PRHDT and CDR2 FYEKMQ come from the germline V gene (reference sequence). V lost 1 base to trimming and J lost 5 bases, with 14 bases between them. The CDR3 loop spans 15 amino acids.

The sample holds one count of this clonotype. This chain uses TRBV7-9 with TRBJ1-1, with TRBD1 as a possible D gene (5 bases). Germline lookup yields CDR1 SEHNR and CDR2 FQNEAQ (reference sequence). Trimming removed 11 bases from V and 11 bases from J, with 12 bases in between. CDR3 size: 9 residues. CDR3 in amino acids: CAGGGEAFF. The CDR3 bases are TGTGCCGGAGGAGGGGAGGCTTTCTTT.

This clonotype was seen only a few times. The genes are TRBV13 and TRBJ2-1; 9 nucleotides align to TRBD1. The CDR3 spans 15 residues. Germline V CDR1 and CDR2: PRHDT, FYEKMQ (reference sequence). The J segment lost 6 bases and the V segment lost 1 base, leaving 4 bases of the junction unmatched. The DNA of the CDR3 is TGTGCCAGCAGCTTAGAAGGGACAGGGCGCAATGAGCAGTTCTTC. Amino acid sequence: CASSLEGTGRNEQFF.

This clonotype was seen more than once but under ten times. The CDR3 here is CASSYDRDLNIQYF. The CDR3 region has the DNA TGTGCCAGCAGTTACGACAGGGATTTGAACATTCAGTACTTC. The gene calls are TRBV6-6 and TRBJ2-4; 7 positions agree with TRBD1. Germline V CDR1 and CDR2: MNHNY, SVGAGI (reference sequence). The CDR3 runs 14 residues. V lost 2 bases to trimming and J lost 7 bases; unmatched junction nucleotides: 5.

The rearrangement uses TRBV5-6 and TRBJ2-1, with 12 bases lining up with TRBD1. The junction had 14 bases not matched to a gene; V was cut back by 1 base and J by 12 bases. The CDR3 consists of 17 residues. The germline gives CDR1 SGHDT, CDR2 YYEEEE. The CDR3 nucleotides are TGTGCCAGCAGCTTGTCGGGACAGGGGGCGCGGTTTGAGGCGCAGTTCTTC. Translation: CASSLSGQGARFEAQFF.

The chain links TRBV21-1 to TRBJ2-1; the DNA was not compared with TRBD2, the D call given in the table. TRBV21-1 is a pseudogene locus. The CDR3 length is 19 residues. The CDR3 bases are TGTGCCAGCAGCAAAGTGTGCCCGAAGATGACTATAACCTACAATGAGCAGTTCTTC. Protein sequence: CASSKVCPKMTITYNEQFF.

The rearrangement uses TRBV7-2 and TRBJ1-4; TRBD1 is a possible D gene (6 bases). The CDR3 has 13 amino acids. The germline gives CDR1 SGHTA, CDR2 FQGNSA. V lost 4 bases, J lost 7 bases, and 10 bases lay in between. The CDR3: CASSYDRSEKLFF. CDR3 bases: TGTGCCAGCAGCTACGACAGGAGTGAAAAACTGTTTTTT.

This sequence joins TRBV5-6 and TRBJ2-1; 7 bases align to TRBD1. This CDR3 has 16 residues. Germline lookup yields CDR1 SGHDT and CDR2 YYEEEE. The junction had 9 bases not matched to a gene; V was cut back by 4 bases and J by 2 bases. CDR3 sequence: CASSVEDRDAYNEQFF. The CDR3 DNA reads TGTGCCAGCAGCGTGGAAGACAGGGACGCCTACAATGAGCAGTTCTTC.

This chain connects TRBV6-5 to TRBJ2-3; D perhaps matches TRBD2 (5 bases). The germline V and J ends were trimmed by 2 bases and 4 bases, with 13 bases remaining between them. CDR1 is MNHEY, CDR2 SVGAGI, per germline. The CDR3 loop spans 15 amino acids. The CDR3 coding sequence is TGTGCCAGCAGTTACGGAGGCCCGCCAGCAGATACGCAGTATTTT. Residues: CASSYGGPPADTQYF.

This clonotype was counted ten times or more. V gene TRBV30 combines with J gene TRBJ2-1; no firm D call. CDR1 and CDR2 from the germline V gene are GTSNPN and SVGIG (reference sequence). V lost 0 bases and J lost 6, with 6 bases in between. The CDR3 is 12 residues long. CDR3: CAWSVSSNEQFF. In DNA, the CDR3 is TGTGCCTGGAGTGTCTCAAGCAATGAGCAGTTCTTC.

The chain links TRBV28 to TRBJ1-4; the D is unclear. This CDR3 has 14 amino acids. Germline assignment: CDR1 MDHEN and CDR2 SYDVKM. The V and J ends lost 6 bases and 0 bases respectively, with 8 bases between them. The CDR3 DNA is TGTGCCAGCAGCGGTTCCCCAACTAATGAAAAACTGTTTTTT. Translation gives CASSGSPTNEKLFF.

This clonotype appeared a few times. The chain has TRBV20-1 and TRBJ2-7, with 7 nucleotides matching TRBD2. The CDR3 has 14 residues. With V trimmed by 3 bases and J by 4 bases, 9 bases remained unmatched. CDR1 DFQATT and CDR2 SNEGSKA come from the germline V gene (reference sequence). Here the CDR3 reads CSASSPSGIYEQYF. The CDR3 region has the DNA TGCAGTGCTAGCTCTCCTAGCGGAATATACGAGCAGTACTTC.

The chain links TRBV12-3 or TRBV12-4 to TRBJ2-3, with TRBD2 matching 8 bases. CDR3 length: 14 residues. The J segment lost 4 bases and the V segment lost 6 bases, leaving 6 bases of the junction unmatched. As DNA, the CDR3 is TGTGCCAGCAGCCTGAGCGGGAGTGCAGATACGCAGTATTTT. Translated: CASSLSGSADTQYF.

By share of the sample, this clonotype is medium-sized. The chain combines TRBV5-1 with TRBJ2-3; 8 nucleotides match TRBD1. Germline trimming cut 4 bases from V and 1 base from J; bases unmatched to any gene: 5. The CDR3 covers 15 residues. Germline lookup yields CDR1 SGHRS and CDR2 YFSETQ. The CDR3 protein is CASSPGQARTDTQYF. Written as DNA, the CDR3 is TGCGCCAGCAGCCCGGGACAGGCCCGCACAGATACGCAGTATTTT.

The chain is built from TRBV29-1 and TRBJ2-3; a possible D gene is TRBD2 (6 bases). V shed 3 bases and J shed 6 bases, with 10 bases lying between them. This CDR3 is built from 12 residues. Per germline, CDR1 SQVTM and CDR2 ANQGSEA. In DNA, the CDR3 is TGCAGCGTTGATGGGGACTCGGATACGCAGTATTTT. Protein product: CSVDGDSDTQYF.

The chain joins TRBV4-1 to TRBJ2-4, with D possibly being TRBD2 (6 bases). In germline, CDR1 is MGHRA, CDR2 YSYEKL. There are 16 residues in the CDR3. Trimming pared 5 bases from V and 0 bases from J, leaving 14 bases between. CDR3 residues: CASSSRTILAKNIQYF. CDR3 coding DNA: TGCGCCAGCAGCTCACGGACTATTCTAGCCAAAAACATTCAGTACTTC.